This TCR beta chain was documented in a study of OX40 agonist ivuxolimab in advanced cancers. General study results and limits: Some nonresponders likewise displayed low normalized T-cell clonal expansion.

The repertoire was sequenced with immunoSEQ multiplex PCR; TCRdb's copy has only in-frame clones and lacks some. The sample shows about 87,000 clones, around nine tenths of them seen only once. A note on this clone: Its antigen remains unknown.

The germline gives CDR1 LGHNA, CDR2 YNFKEQ. This CDR3 spans 16 amino acids. Trimming stripped 0 bases from V and 2 bases from J, with 14 bases between. The J gene is TRBJ2-7, the V gene TRBV4-2, with TRBD2 as a possible D gene (6 bases). This sequence was found in an adult with an advanced solid tumor such as melanoma, head and neck, liver or kidney cancer. Material: CD4+ or CD8+ T cells sorted from blood, obtained in a trial of the OX40 agonist ivuxolimab. CDR3 sequence: CASSQDLAQRAYEQYF. Written as DNA, the CDR3 is TGTGCCAGCAGCCAAGATCTTGCCCAGCGGGCCTACGAGCAGTACTTC.